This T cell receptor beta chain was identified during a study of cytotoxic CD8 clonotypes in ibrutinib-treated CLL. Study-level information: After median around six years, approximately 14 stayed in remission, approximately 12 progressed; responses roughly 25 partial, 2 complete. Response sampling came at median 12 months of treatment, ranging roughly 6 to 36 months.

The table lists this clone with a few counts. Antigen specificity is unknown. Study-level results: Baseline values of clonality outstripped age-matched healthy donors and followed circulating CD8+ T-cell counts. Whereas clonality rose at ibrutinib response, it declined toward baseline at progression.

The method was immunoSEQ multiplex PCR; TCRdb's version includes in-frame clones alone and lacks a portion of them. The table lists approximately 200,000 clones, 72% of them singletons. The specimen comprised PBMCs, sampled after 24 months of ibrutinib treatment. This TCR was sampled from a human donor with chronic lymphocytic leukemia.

The CDR3 nucleotides read TGTGCCAGCAGCCCCTCGACTAGCGGGGATAACACCGGGGAGCTGTTTTTT. It is translated as CASSPSTSGDNTGELFF. The rearrangement uses TRBV4-2 and TRBJ2-2; TRBD2 matches 11 bases. V dropped 4 bases and J dropped 2; count of bases not matched to a gene: 6. Looked up from germline, CDR1 is LGHNA and CDR2 is YNFKEQ. The CDR3 runs 17 residues.